This TCR beta chain was sequenced for a study of cytomegalovirus exposure and HLA in healthy donors. As for the study in general: Per a later analysis, the approximately 620 first-cohort and approximately 120 validation repertoires shared one platform. The study, taken as a whole, reports: Reports credit the classifier with highly specific, highly sensitive diagnosis of cytomegalovirus status.

Using immunoSEQ multiplex PCR, the repertoire was profiled, and TCRdb retains in-frame clones only, with some absent. Of about 70,000 clones detected, 85% to 95% appear once; the ten largest clones hold over 4%. As regards this clone: Its target is not known.

This sequence originates from a man younger than 30 in good health and CMV-seropositive. Sequencing was done on a sample of PBMCs.

The CDR3 DNA reads TGTGCCAGTAGTACGACGCCTGTCGGCGGGAAGACAGATACGCAGTATTTT. Translating it yields CASSTTPVGGKTDTQYF. The rearrangement joins TRBV19 to TRBJ2-3, with D possibly TRBD2 on 6 matching bases. Trimming stripped 4 bases from V and 3 bases from J, with 20 bases between. The CDR3 contains 17 residues. Germline V gives CDR1 LNHDA, CDR2 SQIVND (reference sequence).